Below, one T cell receptor beta chain is given with its context. Its recognized antigen is unknown. No much larger clone exists at a distance of one base, and base qualities are not known. The data were taken from a study of long-term antiretroviral therapy in people with HIV (dated by TCRdb to between 2020 and 2023). Notes on the research overall: The earliest samples were collected about a decade before the 2015 WHO recommendation for immediate ART, when ART was typically delayed until CD4 counts fell. Whether ART initiation and durable HIV suppression were associated with changes in peripheral blood TRB repertoire composition and diversity was tested in a retrospective serial study. A total of under 250 cryopreserved PBMC samples came from a few dozen adults with confirmed HIV infection and were collected serially over a mean of roughly six years (range 1-12). Of the roughly 30 participants with HIV, roughly 10 were female. No cross-contamination during QIAcube processing was shown when test extractions of a monoclonal T-cell line were performed alongside fewer than 40 polyclonal samples.

The immunoSEQ hsTCRB v3.0 assay was used at survey level resolution to sequence the TRB variable region. TRB sequencing targeted a depth of about 35,000-50,000 T-cell genomes per sample. Pooled TRB libraries were sequenced on an Illumina MiSeq with a v3 150-cycle kit. Under the source paper's analysis protocol: Analysis of repertoires was carried out in R inside a reproducible Nextflow workflow spanning QC, data transformation and analysis. LymphoSeq2, an R package for exploring AIRR-Seq data, was used to implement custom analyses. A few samples yielding fewer than 5000 total TRB sequences were excluded, leaving 188 analyzed HIV repertoires. Of the roughly 190 retained HIV repertoires, 59 were collected before and approximately 130 after ART initiation. Repertoires were downsampled to 5000 TRB nucleotide sequences, with summary statistics averaged over 100 downsampling iterations. Only TRB sequences with CDR3 regions of at least seven amino acids were retained for analysis. Diversity was assessed using a clonality score derived from Shannon entropy and using the Gini coefficient. Repertoire networks linked the top 5000 CDR3 amino acid sequences whenever two sequences differed by an edit distance of one. For TRB CDR3 amino acid sequences, antigen specificity groups and MHC restriction were predicted with GLIPH2. To flag known associations with CMV, EBV, HIV or tissue antigens, CDR3 amino acid sequences were compared against VDJdb and McPAS-TCR. Pre-ART, post-ART and control groups were compared with Wilcoxon signed-rank tests and Holm-Bonferroni correction. As stored in TCRdb, this immuneACCESS dataset retains in-frame rearrangements with V and J assigned. A fraction of the clones does not appear; measured against another copy, unresolved V genes explain less than half of the discrepancy, and the remainder lacks a known reason. D and trimming come from the DNA, and the V and J calls and clone size come from that table. The sample contains 34,000 or so clones, approximately 85% of them found a single time. The leading ten clones occupy 4.4% of the sample.

To be included, a participant needed at least one PBMC sample from before ART initiation plus at least two post-ART samples. All participants with HIV were treated in the United States of America. Before DNA extraction, cryopreserved samples containing 1-10 million PBMC were thawed and washed. At the time of the earliest PBMC sample, participants with HIV were aged between roughly 23 and 60 years. Per participant, PBMC samples came from 1-4 timepoints prior to ART initiation and 2-8 timepoints following ART initiation, for a median of 7 samples. Serial HIV viral load, CD4+ T-cell count, ART history and demographic data were obtained for every participant. Genomic DNA was extracted from unsorted PBMC with a Qiagen kit on a QIAcube, with processing performed in batches of 12 samples. The junction shows trimming of 5 bases on V and 1 base on J, plus 17 bases between the germline ends. Sequences LNHNV (CDR1) and YYDKDF (CDR2) are obtained from the germline V gene (reference sequence). The CDR3 spans 16 residues, from the cysteine through the phenylalanine. The retained sequence is limited to the CDR3, 48 bases, with the frame set at the first base.

Points the paper makes about the study in general: The samples span the years 2004 to 2017, and the ART regimens used may be less effective than current regimens. ART initiation was associated with a significant increase in TRB diversity, but diversity stayed significantly below transplant donor controls even after long-term ART. Because pre-ART samples had limited cell numbers, unsorted PBMC were profiled rather than sorted CD4+ and CD8+ T cells. Compared with controls, HIV repertoires had narrower CDR3 length ranges, and the network structure pointed to an antigen-experienced repertoire that shifted only slightly toward naive after ART. Inferences about post-ART repertoire changes were limited because no data were available on ART adherence, viral resistance or therapy changes. The repertoire was dominated across all time points by expanded TRB clones identified before ART initiation, although this dominance was seen to fluctuate and to decrease in many PLHIV after ART. Owing to limited PBMC availability, only the TCR beta chain was sequenced, without alpha chain pairing.

The source material was unsorted PBMCs, sampled approximately 3.3 years after starting antiretroviral therapy. The chain is encoded by TRBV15 joined to TRBJ1-2; the D segment could be TRBD1, given 5 matching bases. This sequence was found in a man younger than 35 with HIV. The CDR3 reads as follows: CATSPRLRGLNYGYTF. In nucleotide form, the sequence is TGTGCCACCAGCCCCCGACTGAGGGGCCTTAACTATGGCTACACCTTC. With the portions outside the CDR3 filled from the reference TRBV15 and TRBJ1-2 genes, the complete variable region becomes DAMVIQNPRYQVTQFGKPVTLSCSQTLNHNVMYWYQQKSSQAPKLLFHYYDKDFNNEADTPDNFQSRRPNTSFCFLDIRSPGLGDTAMYLCATSPRLRGLNYGYTFGSGTRLTVV.